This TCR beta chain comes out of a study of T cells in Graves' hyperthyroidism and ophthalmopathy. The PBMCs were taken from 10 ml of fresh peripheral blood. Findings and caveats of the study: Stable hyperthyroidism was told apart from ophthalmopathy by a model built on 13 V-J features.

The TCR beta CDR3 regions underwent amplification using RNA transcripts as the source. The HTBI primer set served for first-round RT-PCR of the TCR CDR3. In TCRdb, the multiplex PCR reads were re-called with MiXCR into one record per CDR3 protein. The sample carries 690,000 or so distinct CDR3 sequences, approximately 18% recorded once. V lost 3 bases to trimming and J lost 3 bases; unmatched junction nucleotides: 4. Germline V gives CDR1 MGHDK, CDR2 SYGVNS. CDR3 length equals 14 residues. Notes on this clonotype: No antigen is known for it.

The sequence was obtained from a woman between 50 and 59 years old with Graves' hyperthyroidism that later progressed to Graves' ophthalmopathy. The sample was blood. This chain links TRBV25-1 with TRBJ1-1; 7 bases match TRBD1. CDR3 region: CASSDGGGYTEAFF. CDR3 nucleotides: TGTGCCAGCAGTGACGGAGGGGGCTACACTGAAGCTTTCTTT. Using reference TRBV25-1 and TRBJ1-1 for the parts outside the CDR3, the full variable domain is EADIYQTPRYLVIGTGKKITLECSQTMGHDKMYWYQQDPGMELHLIHYSYGVNSTEKGDLSSESTVSRIRTEHFPLTLESARPSHTSQYLCASSDGGGYTEAFFGQGTRLTVV.